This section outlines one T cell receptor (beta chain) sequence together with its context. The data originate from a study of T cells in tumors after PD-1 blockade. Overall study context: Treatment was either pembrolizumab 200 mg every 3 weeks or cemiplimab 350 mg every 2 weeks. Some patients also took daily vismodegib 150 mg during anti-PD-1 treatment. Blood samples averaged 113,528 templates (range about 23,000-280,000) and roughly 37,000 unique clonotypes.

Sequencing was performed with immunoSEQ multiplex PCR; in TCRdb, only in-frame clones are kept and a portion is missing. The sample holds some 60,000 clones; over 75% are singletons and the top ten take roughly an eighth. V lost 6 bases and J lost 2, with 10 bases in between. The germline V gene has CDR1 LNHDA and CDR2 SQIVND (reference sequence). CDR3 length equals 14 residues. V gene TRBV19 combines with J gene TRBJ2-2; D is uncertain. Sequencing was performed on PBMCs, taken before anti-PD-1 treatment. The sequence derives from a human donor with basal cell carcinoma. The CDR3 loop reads CASRDSLNTGELFF. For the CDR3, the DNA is TGTGCCAGTAGGGATAGCCTCAACACCGGGGAGCTGTTTTTT.